This is a list of T cell receptor beta chains from one sample in a study of blood T cell repertoires in COVID-19. Here immunoSEQ multiplex PCR was the method, and the copy in TCRdb shows in-frame clones only, minus some. The sample consists of fewer than 200,000 clones, about nine tenths of them appearing once. Sequencing input: peripheral blood. The receptors shown here come from a woman between 45 and 65 years old with acute or convalescent COVID-19. Each CDR3 is given with its conserved first and last residue. D genes are given only for firm matches. Expanded clones get a size class; other rows say once, few or many, or leave the size out.

CDR3 protein: CASSISSGGYNEQFF
CDR3 DNA: TGTGCCAGTAGTATTTCTAGCGGGGGTTACAATGAGCAGTTCTTC
D gene: TRBD2
clone size: .
J gene: TRBJ2-1
V gene: TRBV19

CDR3 protein: CAYLAGGSDTQYF
CDR3 DNA: TGTGCCTACTTAGCGGGGGGTTCAGATACGCAGTATTTT
D gene: TRBD2
clone size: many
J gene: TRBJ2-3
V gene: TRBV30

CDR3 protein: CSVAGLGIGTEAFF
CDR3 DNA: TGCAGCGTGGCCGGACTGGGGATCGGCACTGAAGCTTTCTTT
D gene: .
clone size: .
J gene: TRBJ1-1
V gene: TRBV29-1

CDR3 protein: CASSLSGESYGYTF
CDR3 DNA: TGTGCCAGCAGCTTATCGGGGGAGAGCTATGGCTACACCTTC
D gene: .
clone size: .
J gene: TRBJ1-2
V gene: TRBV7-9

CDR3 protein: CASSFRDREAYGYTF
CDR3 DNA: TGTGCCAGCTCATTCCGGGACAGGGAAGCCTATGGCTACACCTTC
D gene: TRBD1
clone size: .
J gene: TRBJ1-2
V gene: TRBV18

CDR3 protein: CASSLGGDGSPLHF
CDR3 DNA: TGTGCCAGCAGCCTTGGGGGGGACGGGTCACCCCTCCACTTT
D gene: .
clone size: once
J gene: TRBJ1-6
V gene: TRBV7-9

CDR3 protein: CASSPDLRTGEVAFF
CDR3 DNA: TGTGCCAGCAGCCCCGACCTCAGAACGGGGGAGGTAGCTTTCTTT
D gene: .
clone size: once
J gene: TRBJ1-1
V gene: TRBV7-9

CDR3 protein: CASSQGQGAYEQYF
CDR3 DNA: TGCGCCAGCAGCCAAGGACAGGGGGCTTACGAGCAGTACTTC
D gene: TRBD1
clone size: .
J gene: TRBJ2-7
V gene: TRBV4-3

CDR3 protein: CASSLAGPFAGSTEAFF
CDR3 DNA: TGCGCCAGCAGCTTGGCCGGACCGTTTGCCGGGAGCACTGAAGCTTTCTTT
D gene: .
clone size: .
J gene: TRBJ1-1
V gene: TRBV5-1

CDR3 protein: CASSVVFSGYTF
CDR3 DNA: TGTGCCAGCAGCGTCGTTTTCTCTGGCTACACCTTC
D gene: .
clone size: few
J gene: TRBJ1-2
V gene: TRBV11-2

CDR3 protein: CASNPGQNYGYTF
CDR3 DNA: TGCGCCAGCAATCCGGGACAGAACTATGGCTACACCTTC
D gene: TRBD1
clone size: .
J gene: TRBJ1-2
V gene: TRBV5-1